Below, 8 T cell receptor beta chains from the same sample are listed, as sequenced in a study of response to subunit inactivated influenza vaccine. TCRdb fed the RT-PCR reads into MiXCR, producing one record per CDR3 protein. The sample includes 800,000 to 1,000,000 distinct CDR3 sequences, 21% of them seen just once. The sample was PBMCs from blood, taken roughly 5 days after vaccination. The receptor source for this set is a man aged 50 to 59 who received an inactivated influenza vaccine.

This clonotype came up a few times. This rearrangement joins TRBV20-1 to TRBJ2-3; D is perhaps TRBD1 (7 bases). The CDR3 has 14 amino acids. Per the germline V gene, CDR1 is DFQATT and CDR2 is SNEGSKA (reference sequence). V was pared by 2 bases and J by 5 bases, with 14 bases between. For the CDR3, the DNA is TGCAGTGCTAGAAGGACAGGCGGGGTAGATACGCAGTATTTT. Translation: CSARRTGGVDTQYF.

The chain links TRBV11-2 to TRBJ2-3; 10 positions agree with TRBD1. Losses at the gene ends were 3 bases for V and 7 bases for J; bases not matched to a gene: 4. CDR1 is SGHAT, CDR2 FQNNGV, per germline. The CDR3 sequence is 14 residues long. CDR3 in DNA: TGTGCCAGCAGCTTCGACAGGGGGCTGCATACGCAGTATTTT. Protein: CASSFDRGLHTQYF.

The chain joins TRBV7-2 to TRBJ2-1; D is undetermined. V was trimmed by 2 bases and J by 5 bases, leaving 13 bases between them. The CDR3 contains 15 residues. Germline CDR1 and CDR2: SGHTA and FQGNSA. The CDR3 protein is CASSLYDGPHNEQFF. In DNA form, the CDR3 reads TGTGCCAGCAGCTTATACGATGGGCCCCACAATGAGCAGTTCTTC.

The rearrangement joins TRBV27 to TRBJ2-1; TRBD2 matches 11 bases. The V gene's germline CDR1 is MNHEY and CDR2 SMNVEV (reference sequence). The J segment lost 7 bases and the V segment lost 5 bases, leaving 7 bases of the junction unmatched. The CDR3 is made up of 15 amino acids. CDR3 DNA sequence: TGTGCCAGCAGTATGATAGCGGGAGGGCTGAATGAGCAGTTCTTC. Its translation is CASSMIAGGLNEQFF.

This clonotype was picked up many times. V usage is TRBV7-2 and J usage is TRBJ2-7; 8 positions match TRBD1. The V segment lost 5 bases and the J segment 4 bases; nucleotides outside the gene matches: 7. Germline V gives CDR1 SGHTA, CDR2 FQGNSA. The CDR3 covers 14 residues. As DNA, the CDR3 is TGTGCCAGCAGCGAAGGACAGGGACCATACGAGCAGTACTTC. Its protein is CASSEGQGPYEQYF.

This clonotype occurred a few times. The rearrangement links TRBV29-1 to TRBJ2-7, with 8 bases matching TRBD1. There are 13 residues in the CDR3. The trim removed 4 bases at V and 2 bases at J, leaving 4 bases unmatched. The germline V gene encodes CDR1 SQVTM and CDR2 ANQGSEA. The CDR3 DNA follows: TGCAGCGTTGCAGGGGGCCCTGCCTACGAGCAGTACTTC. Protein product: CSVAGGPAYEQYF.

Only a few counts were recorded for this clonotype. The CDR3 is CASRRARGGGRDEQFF. The CDR3 DNA reads TGTGCCAGCCGGCGGGCCAGGGGGGGTGGTAGAGATGAGCAGTTCTTC. The chain has TRBV6-1 and TRBJ2-1; D possibly uses TRBD1 or TRBD2 (7 bases each). In germline, CDR1 is MNHNS, CDR2 SASEGT. Trimming removed 8 bases at V and 8 bases at J, with 25 bases between. This CDR3 has 16 amino acids.

The chain couples TRBV20-1 to TRBJ1-2; D not resolved. This CDR3 has 13 amino acids. Germline loops: CDR1 DFQATT, CDR2 SNEGSKA (reference sequence). V gave up 8 bases and J gave up 0 bases, with 13 bases separating them. The CDR3 loop reads CSSPDLTNYGYTF. CDR3 sequence (DNA): TGCAGTTCCCCGGACCTCACTAACTATGGCTACACCTTC.